A selection of T cell receptor beta chains follows, all from one sample in a study of T cells in Graves' hyperthyroidism and ophthalmopathy. In TCRdb, the multiplex PCR reads were re-called with MiXCR into one record per CDR3 protein. Here the sample spans hundreds of thousands of distinct CDR3 sequences, about 20% being singletons. Sequenced: blood. Every receptor here comes from a man aged 35 to 55 with Graves' ophthalmopathy. Each CDR3 is given with its conserved first and last residue. Fields, in order: clone size, V gene, D gene, J gene, CDR3 protein, CDR3 DNA. D genes are given only for firm matches. Only some rows state a clone size, as once, few, many or a class for expanded clones.

few	TRBV27	.	TRBJ2-7	CASGDGTHGEQYF	TGTGCCAGCGGAGACGGGACCCACGGGGAGCAGTACTTC
many	TRBV24-1	.	TRBJ2-1	CATSDSSPRGLDNEQFF	TGTGCCACCAGTGATTCTTCTCCCCGGGGGTTGGACAATGAGCAGTTCTTC
.	TRBV11-3	.	TRBJ2-6	CASSLDSAGANVLTF	TGTGCCAGCAGCTTAGATTCTGCTGGGGCCAACGTCCTGACTTTC
many	TRBV6-2/TRBV6-3	.	TRBJ1-2	CASGLSYGYTF	TGTGCCAGCGGGTTGAGCTATGGCTACACCTTC
.	TRBV29-1	.	TRBJ2-1	CSVEVGEFSSYNEQFF	TGCAGCGTTGAAGTCGGAGAGTTTAGCTCCTACAATGAGCAGTTCTTC
.	TRBV19	.	TRBJ2-7	CASSTTGILYEQYF	TGTGCCAGTAGTACAACCGGGATCCTCTACGAGCAGTACTTC
.	TRBV15	.	TRBJ1-6	CATSREGGRSNSPLHF	TGTGCCACCAGCAGGGAGGGAGGGCGGTCCAATTCACCCCTCCACTTT
.	TRBV19	.	TRBJ1-2	CASSIDGQRYGYTF	TGTGCCAGTAGTATCGATGGACAGCGCTATGGCTACACCTTC
.	TRBV24-1	TRBD1	TRBJ2-3	CATSDLRDSGDTQYF	TGTGCCACCAGTGATTTGCGGGACAGTGGGGACACGCAGTATTTT
.	TRBV10-3	TRBD1	TRBJ2-2	CAIGTGATGELFF	TGTGCCATCGGGACAGGGGCTACCGGGGAGCTGTTTTTT
.	TRBV5-1	.	TRBJ2-7	CASSLEASPSHEQYF	TGCGCCAGCAGCTTGGAAGCGTCGCCTTCACACGAGCAGTACTTC
many	TRBV18	.	TRBJ2-3	CASSPRGLNPDTQYF	TGTGCCAGCTCACCACGAGGACTCAACCCAGATACGCAGTATTTT
few	TRBV20-1	TRBD1	TRBJ2-7	CRGQGDMGYEQYF	TGCAGGGGACAGGGGGACATGGGCTACGAGCAGTACTTC
.	TRBV6-1	.	TRBJ1-4	CASSEAGRTTNEKLFF	TGTGCCAGCAGTGAAGCAGGACGCACAACTAATGAAAAACTGTTTTTT
.	TRBV7-6	TRBD2	TRBJ2-7	CASSLIQGLAGGEQYF	TGTGCCAGCAGCTTAATTCAGGGACTAGCGGGAGGCGAGCAGTACTTC
many	TRBV10-3	.	TRBJ1-1	CATQGGETEAFF	TGTGCCACGCAGGGTGGTGAAACTGAAGCTTTCTTT
.	TRBV9	.	TRBJ2-4	CASSVDSGDRESSIQYF	TGTGCCAGCAGCGTAGATTCGGGAGACCGCGAGTCGTCCATTCAGTACTTC
.	TRBV7-9	.	TRBJ2-1	CASRPFPAVYNKQFF	TGTGCCAGCAGGCCCTTTCCTGCGGTATACAATAAGCAGTTCTTC
.	TRBV18	.	TRBJ1-1	CASSPLTTGTDNTEAFF	TGTGCCAGCTCACCACTTACTACCGGGACGGATAACACTGAAGCTTTCTTT
.	TRBV7-9	TRBD1	TRBJ2-7	CASSPTYRGALSYEQYF	TGCGCCAGCAGCCCTACATACAGGGGGGCGCTCTCCTACGAGCAGTACTTC
many	TRBV7-9	.	TRBJ2-7	CASSLDGSPSYEQYF	TGTGCCAGCAGCTTAGATGGTTCGCCGTCCTACGAGCAGTACTTC
.	TRBV20-1	TRBD2	TRBJ2-1	CSALGPLAGYNEQFF	TGCAGTGCGCTTGGCCCCCTAGCGGGTTACAATGAGCAGTTCTTC
many	TRBV11-2	TRBD1	TRBJ2-3	CASSLQGVRTDTQYF	TGTGCCAGCAGCCTACAGGGGGTTCGGACAGATACGCAGTATTTT
few	TRBV19	TRBD2	TRBJ2-1	CASSIFGTSGNNEQFF	TGTGCCAGTAGTATATTTGGGACTAGCGGGAACAATGAGCAGTTCTTC
many	TRBV20-1	.	TRBJ2-1	CSASGPGEQFF	TGCAGTGCTAGTGGCCCTGGCGAGCAGTTCTTC
few	TRBV14	TRBD2	TRBJ2-7	CASSHPLAGPYEQYF	TGTGCCAGCAGCCATCCACTAGCGGGACCCTACGAGCAGTACTTC
.	TRBV6-2/TRBV6-3	.	TRBJ1-1	CASLGGWGTEAFF	TGTGCCAGCCTGGGGGGCTGGGGCACTGAAGCTTTCTTT
few	TRBV28	.	TRBJ1-2	CASSFGPRGDYTF	TGTGCCAGCAGTTTCGGCCCTAGGGGTGACTACACCTTC
many	TRBV6-2/TRBV6-3	.	TRBJ2-1	CASRRDNYNEQFF	TGTGCCAGCAGGCGCGATAACTACAATGAGCAGTTCTTC
few	TRBV5-5	.	TRBJ1-1	CASSLGRVWTEAFF	TGTGCCAGCAGCTTGGGCAGGGTGTGGACTGAAGCTTTCTTT
.	TRBV4-1	.	TRBJ1-2	CTSSQVGTGTGRYTF	TGCACCAGCAGCCAAGTGGGCACAGGGACGGGACGCTACACCTTC
many	TRBV2	.	TRBJ1-2	CASSEGRNYGYTF	TGTGCCAGCAGTGAAGGCAGGAACTATGGCTACACCTTC
many	TRBV6-1	.	TRBJ2-1	CASSFDREDPYNEQFF	TGTGCCAGCAGCTTCGACAGGGAGGATCCCTACAATGAGCAGTTCTTC
many	TRBV6-1	.	TRBJ1-2	CASSEGTYGYTF	TGTGCCAGCAGTGAAGGGACATATGGCTACACCTTC
few	TRBV29-1	.	TRBJ2-4	CSVEDAEAVGIQYF	TGCAGCGTTGAAGATGCCGAGGCGGTAGGCATTCAGTACTTC
few	TRBV19	TRBD1	TRBJ1-6	CASSDRGGGSSNSPLHF	TGTGCCAGTAGTGATAGGGGAGGGGGCTCATCCAATTCACCCCTCCACTTT
few	TRBV10-3	.	TRBJ2-2	CAIRDDVKQTGELFF	TGTGCCATCAGGGACGATGTTAAGCAAACCGGGGAGCTGTTTTTT
many	TRBV13	TRBD2	TRBJ2-5	CASSLAQLAGAQWGTQYF	TGTGCCAGCAGCTTAGCCCAACTAGCGGGGGCCCAATGGGGGACCCAGTACTTC
many	TRBV3-1	.	TRBJ2-2	CASSQVRATGELFF	TGTGCCAGCAGCCAAGTGAGGGCCACCGGGGAGCTGTTTTTT
.	TRBV11-2	.	TRBJ1-1	CASSLFQRTEAFF	TGTGCCAGCAGCTTGTTCCAAAGGACTGAAGCTTTCTTT
.	TRBV3-1	.	TRBJ2-3	CASSQVVNTQYF	TGTGCCAGCAGCCAAGTTGTGAATACGCAGTATTTT
many	TRBV30	.	TRBJ1-5	CAWSVGQNSNQPQHF	TGTGCCTGGAGTGTAGGACAGAATAGCAATCAGCCCCAGCATTTT
few	TRBV19	.	TRBJ2-2	CASSILSTGELFF	TGTGCCAGTAGTATATTGAGTACCGGGGAGCTGTTTTTT
many	TRBV7-2	TRBD2	TRBJ2-7	CASSLTAGGPHEQYF	TGTGCCAGCAGCTTAACAGCGGGAGGGCCTCACGAGCAGTACTTC
.	TRBV27	TRBD2	TRBJ2-2	CASRTLAGGYTGELFF	TGTGCCAGCAGAACTCTAGCGGGAGGTTACACCGGGGAGCTGTTTTTT
many	TRBV11-2	.	TRBJ2-7	CASSLVGIGYEQYF	TGTGCCAGCAGCTTAGTAGGAATCGGCTACGAGCAGTACTTC
once	TRBV5-1	TRBD1	TRBJ1-2	CASSFLTLDRGGGYTF	TGCGCCAGCAGCTTTCTAACCCTGGACAGGGGAGGTGGCTACACCTTC
few	TRBV12-3/TRBV12-4	TRBD1	TRBJ1-4	CASTRTGRVEKLFF	TGTGCCAGCACCAGGACAGGGCGCGTTGAAAAACTGTTTTTT
.	TRBV20-1	.	TRBJ1-1	CSAQGQQGLTRATEAFF	TGCAGCGCTCAGGGGCAACAGGGTCTTACTCGAGCAACTGAAGCTTTCTTT
.	TRBV12-3/TRBV12-4	TRBD1	TRBJ1-4	CASSPGGQNEKLFF	TGTGCCAGCAGTCCAGGGGGACAGAATGAAAAACTGTTTTTT
many	TRBV28	TRBD2	TRBJ2-1	CASSLSAGGPREQFF	TGTGCCAGCAGTCTCTCAGCGGGAGGGCCGCGGGAGCAGTTCTTC
few	TRBV5-1	TRBD1	TRBJ1-2	CASSLAIHRGDGYTF	TGCGCCAGCAGCTTGGCTATCCACAGGGGGGATGGCTACACCTTC
.	TRBV20-1	TRBD1	TRBJ1-2	CSARRPGTGLSRFGYTF	TGCAGTGCTAGACGCCCCGGGACAGGGCTCTCGCGATTTGGCTACACCTTC
many	TRBV7-8	TRBD1	TRBJ1-4	CASSLGTGGIGEKLFF	TGTGCCAGCAGCTTAGGGACAGGGGGCATAGGTGAAAAACTGTTTTTT